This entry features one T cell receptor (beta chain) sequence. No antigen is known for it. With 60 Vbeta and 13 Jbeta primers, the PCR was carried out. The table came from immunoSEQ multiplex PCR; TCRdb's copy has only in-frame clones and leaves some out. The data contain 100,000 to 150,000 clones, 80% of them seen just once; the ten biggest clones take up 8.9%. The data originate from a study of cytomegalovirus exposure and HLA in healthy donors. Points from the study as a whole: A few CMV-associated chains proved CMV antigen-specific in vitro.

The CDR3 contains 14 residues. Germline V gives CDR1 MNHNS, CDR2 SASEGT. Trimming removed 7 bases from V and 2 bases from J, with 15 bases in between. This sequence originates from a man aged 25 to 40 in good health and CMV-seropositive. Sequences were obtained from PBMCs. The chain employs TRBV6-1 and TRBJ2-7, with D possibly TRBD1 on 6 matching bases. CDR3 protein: CASIQDRTTYEQYF. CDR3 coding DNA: TGTGCCAGCATACAGGACAGAACTACCTACGAGCAGTACTTC.